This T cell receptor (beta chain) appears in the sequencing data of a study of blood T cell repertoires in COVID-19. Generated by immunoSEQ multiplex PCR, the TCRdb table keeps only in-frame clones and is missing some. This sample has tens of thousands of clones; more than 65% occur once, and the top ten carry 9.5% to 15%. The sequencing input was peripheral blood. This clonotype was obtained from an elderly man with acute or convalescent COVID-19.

CDR3 sequence (DNA): TGTGCCAGCAGTTCGAGGGGACAGCCGAATTCACCCCTCCACTTT. Translated, it gives CASSSRGQPNSPLHF. The V gene is TRBV7-9, the J gene TRBJ1-6; TRBD1 matches at 7 bases. Germline V gene data show CDR1 as SEHNR and CDR2 as FQNEAQ (reference sequence). V lost 6 bases and J lost 7; bases outside the gene matches: 9. The CDR3 runs to 15 residues.